This entry lists 8 T cell receptor beta chains sequenced from one sample in a study of blood T cell repertoires in COVID-19. TCRdb's table, derived via immunoSEQ multiplex PCR, lists solely in-frame clones and lacks some. This table has 250,000 to 300,000 clones, approximately 91% appearing once. Material: peripheral blood. These TCRs come from a woman in her 30s with COVID-19, enrolled during active disease.

The J gene is TRBJ1-5, the V gene TRBV4-1; 9 bases are shared with TRBD1. J lost 6 bases, V lost 1 base, and 4 bases had no gene match. The CDR3 has 15 amino acids. Germline CDR1 reads MGHRA; CDR2 reads YSYEKL. In DNA, the CDR3 is TGCGCCAGCAGCCAAGGACAGGGGGTGAGTCAGCCCCAGCATTTT. It translates to CASSQGQGVSQPQHF.

The chain has TRBV6-6 and TRBJ2-1; 10 bases line up with TRBD2. Germline CDR1 and CDR2: MNHNY and SVGAGI (reference sequence). The CDR3 totals 15 residues. V gave up 10 bases and J gave up 5 bases; unmatched junction bases: 11. This chain's CDR3 is CATIQAGGRNNEQFF. The CDR3, as DNA: TGTGCCACCATACAAGCGGGAGGGCGCAACAATGAGCAGTTCTTC.

The rearrangement uses TRBV6-5 and TRBJ2-5; the D is unclear. V was cut by 4 bases and J by 3 bases, with 9 bases left in between. CDR3 length: 13 amino acids. Germline V gives CDR1 MNHEY, CDR2 SVGAGI. The CDR3 loop reads CASSFTSKETQYF. Here the CDR3 DNA reads TGTGCCAGCAGTTTCACTTCCAAAGAGACCCAGTACTTC.

The chain links TRBV5-4 to TRBJ2-7; 9 nucleotides match TRBD1. From germline, CDR1 is SGHNT and CDR2 YYREEE (reference sequence). Unmatched junction bases numbered 8, after V lost 4 bases and J lost 3 bases. The CDR3 sequence is 15 residues long. This CDR3 is CASSNTGTGLYEQYF. CDR3 coding DNA: TGTGCCAGCAGCAACACCGGGACAGGGCTCTACGAGCAGTACTTC.

The chain is built from TRBV29-1 and TRBJ1-4, with D perhaps TRBD1 (5 bases). Trimming took 4 bases from V and 0 from J, leaving 6 bases between them. This CDR3 has 13 residues. Germline CDR1 is SQVTM and CDR2 is ANQGSEA. The CDR3 is CSVGGATNEKLFF. The DNA for the CDR3 is TGCAGCGTTGGGGGGGCAACTAATGAAAAACTGTTTTTT.

This chain connects TRBV30 to TRBJ1-1; the D gene is possibly TRBD1 (5 bases). CDR3 size: 15 residues. Per germline, CDR1 GTSNPN and CDR2 SVGIG (reference sequence). With 5 bases removed from V and 4 bases from J, the gap between germline ends came to 20 bases. The chain's CDR3 is CAWGPGTPGGTEAFF. The CDR3 DNA reads TGTGCCTGGGGACCAGGCACCCCGGGGGGCACTGAAGCTTTCTTT.

The chain couples TRBV12-3 or TRBV12-4 to TRBJ2-1; weak D call: TRBD1 (7 bases). CDR3 length equals 13 residues. V was trimmed by 4 bases and J by 12 bases, leaving 16 bases between them. Here the CDR3 DNA reads TGTGCCAGCAGTTCTGGAGGGGGCCTAGGGCAGTTCTTC. Its translation is CASSSGGGLGQFF.

The chain joins TRBV11-2 to TRBJ1-1; no firm D call. Between the trimmed V and J ends, which lost 9 bases and 5 bases, there was a span of 22 bases. In germline, CDR1 is SGHAT, CDR2 FQNNGV. The CDR3 is 15 residues long. The CDR3 nucleotides read TGTGCCAGTGCCGAGGTTGTAGTTCGAACAACTGAAGCTTTCTTT. Protein: CASAEVVVRTTEAFF.